Included here is one T cell receptor beta chain sequence, with context. Combining a sample-barcoded 5' primer with a J-beta primer mix, a second PCR ran for roughly 6 to 12 cycles. TCRdb re-called the 5' RACE reads through MiXCR, storing one row per CDR3 protein. Counted here are 1,800,000 or so distinct CDR3 sequences, 39% occurring once; the ten biggest clones make up 23%. The sample belongs to a study of blood T cells in healthy people across ages. This CDR3 contains 12 residues. Per the germline V gene, CDR1 is DFQATT and CDR2 is SNEGSKA (reference sequence). This chain connects TRBV20-1 to TRBJ2-4; D is unresolved. The J call is doubtful: the DNA matches TRBJ2-7 better. The receptor was derived from a human donor in good health. The sequenced sample consisted of blood. The CDR3 sequence is CRAGENGYEQYF. DNA for the CDR3: TGCAGGGCCGGAGAAAATGGCTACGAGCAGTACTTC.